This T cell receptor beta chain was retrieved from a study of blood T cell repertoires in COVID-19. Study information: Samples representing acute and convalescent COVID-19 were sourced from the United States, Italy and Spain. Sources were T cells, B-cell-depleted T cells, or PBMCs; the material itself was cDNA or gDNA.

In the authors' workflow: Researchers report that nucleated cell counts were estimated from reference gene primer amplification. Only in-frame clones appear in the TCRdb table, and some are missing; sequencing was by immunoSEQ multiplex PCR. V, J and clone size derive from that table, while D and trimming were established from the DNA sequence. Among 150,000 or so clones, approximately 86% were seen once, and the ten largest hold about 3%. CDR1 is KGHDR and CDR2 is SFDVKD in the germline V gene. This CDR3 has 14 residues. The V gene lost 5 bases and the J gene lost 4 bases, with 13 bases spanning the gap.

The chain carries TRBV24-1 and TRBJ1-2; D ambiguous. The sample comprised peripheral blood. The source is a woman aged 40 to 50 with active or convalescent COVID-19. CDR3 residues: CATSGTEGPYGYTF. CDR3 nucleotide sequence: TGTGCCACCAGTGGGACGGAGGGTCCCTATGGCTACACCTTC.